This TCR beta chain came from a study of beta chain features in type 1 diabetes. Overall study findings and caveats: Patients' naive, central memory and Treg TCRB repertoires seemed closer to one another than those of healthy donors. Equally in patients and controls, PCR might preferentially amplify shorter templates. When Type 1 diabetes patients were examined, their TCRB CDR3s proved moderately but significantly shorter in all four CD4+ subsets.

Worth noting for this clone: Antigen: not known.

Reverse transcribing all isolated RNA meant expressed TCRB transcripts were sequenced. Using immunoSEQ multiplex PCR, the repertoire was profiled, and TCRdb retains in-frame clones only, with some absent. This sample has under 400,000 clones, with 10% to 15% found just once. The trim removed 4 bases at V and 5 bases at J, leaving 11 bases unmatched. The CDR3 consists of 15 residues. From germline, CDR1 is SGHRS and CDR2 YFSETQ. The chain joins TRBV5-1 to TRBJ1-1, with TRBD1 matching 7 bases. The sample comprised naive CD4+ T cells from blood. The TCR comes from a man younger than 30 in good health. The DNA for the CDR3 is TGCGCCAGCAGCCCATCGACAGGGCGGAGGACTGAAGCTTTCTTT. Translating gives CASSPSTGRRTEAFF.